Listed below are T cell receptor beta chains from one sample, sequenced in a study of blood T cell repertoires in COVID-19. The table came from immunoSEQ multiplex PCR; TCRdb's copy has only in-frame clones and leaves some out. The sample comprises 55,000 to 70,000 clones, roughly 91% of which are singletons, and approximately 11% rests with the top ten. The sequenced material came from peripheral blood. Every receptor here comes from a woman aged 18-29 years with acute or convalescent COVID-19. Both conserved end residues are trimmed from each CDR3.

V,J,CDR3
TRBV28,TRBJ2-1,ASRTGGNYNEQF
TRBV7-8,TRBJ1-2,ASSDQINYGYT
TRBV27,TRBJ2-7,ASSRDSSYEQY
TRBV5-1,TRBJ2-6,ASSSASSGANVLT
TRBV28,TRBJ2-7,ASSSQGPKNPYEQY
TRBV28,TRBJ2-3,ASSMTGKDTQY
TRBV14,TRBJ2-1,ASQDRGSYNEQF
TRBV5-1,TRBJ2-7,ASSLAPGTGVSYEQY
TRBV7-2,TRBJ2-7,ASSLDGGRFYEQY
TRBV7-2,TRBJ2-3,ASSPTYLNTDTQY
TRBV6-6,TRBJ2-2,ASSYGGSVTGELF
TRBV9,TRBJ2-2,ASSQKTTGFDTGELF
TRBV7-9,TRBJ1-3,ASSLDRQGSGNTIY
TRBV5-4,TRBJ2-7,ASSQTSFGRENEQY
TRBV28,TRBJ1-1,ASSSRRAEAF